This entry lists 25 T cell receptor beta chains sequenced from one sample in a study of TIL therapy for anti-PD-1-resistant metastatic lung cancer. The immunoSEQ assay was v3. The repertoire was sequenced with immunoSEQ multiplex PCR; TCRdb's copy has only in-frame clones and lacks some. The data contain roughly 17,000 clones, roughly 72% of them singletons. Time point in this sample: pre-treatment sample, taken before nivolumab and TIL therapy. Sequencing used blood, obtained at baseline. These receptors came from a person aged 25-85 years with non-small cell lung cancer.

This clone was detected once. This sequence joins TRBV5-4 and TRBJ2-7; the D gene is possibly TRBD1 (6 bases). V dropped 4 bases and J dropped 8 bases, with 16 bases sitting between them. Germline CDR1 and CDR2: SGHNT and YYREEE (reference sequence). The CDR3 has 13 residues. CDR3 sequence (DNA): TGTGCCAGCAGCCCAGAATATAGGGGGAAGCAGTACTTC. It encodes CASSPEYRGKQYF. The full variable domain, its missing parts supplied by reference TRBV5-4 and TRBJ2-7, is ETGVTQSPTHLIKTRGQQVTLRCSSQSGHNTVSWYQQALGQGPQFIFQYYREEENGRGNFPPRFSGLQFPNYSSELNVNALELDDSALYLCASSPEYRGKQYFGPGTRLTVT.

The chain has TRBV6-6 and TRBJ1-1, with 8 bases matching TRBD1. CDR1 and CDR2 (germline): MNHNY, SVGAGI (reference sequence). The CDR3 runs to 14 residues. V was pared by 7 bases and J by 3 bases, with 7 bases of the junction left unmatched. CDR3 DNA: TGTGCCAGCACAGACAGGGGAGGGGACACTGAAGCTTTCTTT. It yields the protein CASTDRGGDTEAFF.

The rearrangement uses TRBV7-9 and TRBJ2-2; 8 nucleotides agree with TRBD2. J was trimmed by 6 bases and V by 2 bases; bases with no gene match: 8. This CDR3 has 16 residues. Germline loops: CDR1 SEHNR, CDR2 FQNEAQ (reference sequence). CDR3 residues: CASSLNWLRGAGELFF. The CDR3 coding sequence is TGTGCCAGCAGCTTAAACTGGTTGCGGGGGGCCGGGGAGCTGTTTTTT.

V and J are TRBV19 and TRBJ1-5; D is unresolved. Trimming pared 7 bases from V and 4 bases from J, leaving 14 bases between. Per the germline V gene, CDR1 is LNHDA and CDR2 is SQIVND (reference sequence). The CDR3 sequence is 14 residues long. The CDR3 region is CASTSGLINQPQHF. CDR3 nucleotides: TGTGCCAGTACCTCCGGCCTCATAAATCAGCCCCAGCATTTT.

The V and J genes are TRBV7-2 and TRBJ1-1; no clear D gene. The CDR3 runs 13 residues. Germline loops: CDR1 SGHTA, CDR2 FQGNSA. Deletions cut 2 bases from V and 0 bases from J, with 4 bases between. CDR3 amino acids: CASSLTMNTEAFF. CDR3 bases: TGTGCCAGCAGCTTAACGATGAACACTGAAGCTTTCTTT.

This clone was seen a handful of times. This chain uses TRBV27 with TRBJ1-4; no definite D call. V was clipped by 6 bases and J by 8 bases, with 10 bases between them. In germline, CDR1 is MNHEY, CDR2 SMNVEV (reference sequence). The CDR3 is 12 residues long. The CDR3 region is CASRGSHEKLFF. The DNA of the CDR3 is TGTGCCAGCAGGGGGAGTCACGAAAAACTGTTTTTT. The whole variable domain, remainder taken from reference TRBV27 and TRBJ1-4, is EAQVTQNPRYLITVTGKKLTVTCSQNMNHEYMSWYRQDPGLGLRQIYYSMNVEVTDKGDVPEGYKVSRKEKRNFPLILESPSPNQTSLYFCASRGSHEKLFFGSGTQLSVL.

This chain links TRBV27 with TRBJ1-4; D gene uncertain. Looked up from germline, CDR1 is MNHEY and CDR2 is SMNVEV (reference sequence). Trimming pared 4 bases from V and 0 bases from J, leaving 9 bases between. The CDR3 is 15 amino acids. The CDR3 loop is CASSSLAATNEKLFF. CDR3 nucleotides: TGTGCCAGCAGTTCCTTGGCAGCAACTAATGAAAAACTGTTTTTT.

CDR3 nucleotides: TGTGCCAGCAGCTTGTCAGAGGCAGATACGCAGTATTTT. Protein sequence: CASSLSEADTQYF. The J gene is TRBJ2-3, the V gene TRBV5-4; D not resolved. The CDR3 has 13 residues. The germline V gene encodes CDR1 SGHNT and CDR2 YYREEE (reference sequence). Trimming shortened V by 1 base and J by 4 bases, and 7 bases separated the two germline ends.

V usage is TRBV6-1 and J usage is TRBJ1-2; 7 bases are a match to TRBD1. The ends lost 10 bases at V and 4 bases at J; junction bases unmatched: 12. The germline CDR1 and CDR2 sequences are MNHNS and SASEGT. The CDR3 contains 14 residues. Here the CDR3 DNA reads TGTGCCATCCACCGCGGACAGGAATTCTATGGCTACACCTTC. Encoded protein: CAIHRGQEFYGYTF.

The V call is TRBV5-1, the J call TRBJ2-5; 9 positions agree with TRBD1. The CDR3 runs to 14 residues. The ends lost 5 bases at V and 1 base at J; junction bases unmatched: 3. Per the germline V gene, CDR1 is SGHRS and CDR2 is YFSETQ. The CDR3 is CASSWDRAQETQYF. CDR3 sequence (DNA): TGCGCCAGCAGTTGGGACAGGGCCCAAGAGACCCAGTACTTC.

This clone was observed a few times. The V gene is TRBV11-3, the J gene TRBJ2-7; D gene unclear. Germline V gene sequence: CDR1 SGHNT, CDR2 YENEEA. Trimming stripped 3 bases from V and 5 bases from J, with 8 bases between. The CDR3 has 12 amino acids. For the CDR3, the DNA is TGTGCCAGCAGCTTCATCTCGAACGAGCAGTACTTC. This encodes CASSFISNEQYF.

The gene calls are TRBV4-3 and TRBJ2-7, with D perhaps matching TRBD1 (5 bases). The germline CDR1 and CDR2 sequences are LGHNA and YSLEER. Deletions cut 0 bases from V and 2 bases from J, with 11 bases between. This CDR3 comprises 15 residues. The CDR3 DNA is TGCGCCAGCAGCCAAGATCTACAGGCGACCTACGAGCAGTACTTC. As protein: CASSQDLQATYEQYF.

This chain links TRBV27 with TRBJ1-5; no firm D call. V was clipped by 6 bases and J by 4 bases, with 16 bases between them. The CDR3 totals 15 residues. The germline CDR1 and CDR2 sequences are MNHEY and SMNVEV (reference sequence). The CDR3 region is CASSPGPANNQPQHF. In DNA, the CDR3 is TGTGCCAGCAGCCCGGGCCCCGCCAATAATCAGCCCCAGCATTTT.

This clone came up once. The chain recombines TRBV7-7 with TRBJ2-2; D not resolved. The V and J ends lost 2 bases and 8 bases respectively, with 12 bases between them. The CDR3 covers 14 residues. Germline V lookup: CDR1 SSHAT, CDR2 FNYEAQ (reference sequence). The CDR3: CASSLTQAGGELFF. Written as DNA, the CDR3 is TGTGCCAGCAGCTTAACCCAAGCCGGAGGGGAGCTGTTTTTT.

The chain has TRBV29-1 and TRBJ2-1, with D possibly being TRBD2 (6 bases). Trimming removed 6 bases from V and 0 bases from J, with 12 bases in between. In germline, CDR1 is SQVTM, CDR2 ANQGSEA. The CDR3 is 14 residues long. The DNA for the CDR3 is TGCAGCGTGGCGGACTACAGCTCCTACAATGAGCAGTTCTTC. Encoded protein: CSVADYSSYNEQFF.

This clone appeared a few times. The chain uses TRBV5-1 and TRBJ2-7; the D call may be TRBD1 or TRBD2 (6 bases each). The CDR3 totals 16 residues. V lost 4 bases and J lost 0, with 17 bases in between. The germline V gene has CDR1 SGHRS and CDR2 YFSETQ. In DNA, the CDR3 is TGCGCCAGCAGCCCCCTTGAGGGGGGATCCTCCTACGAGCAGTACTTC. Its protein product is CASSPLEGGSSYEQYF. Together with reference TRBV5-1 and TRBJ2-7, the CDR3 gives the full variable domain: KAGVTQTPRYLIKTRGQQVTLSCSPISGHRSVSWYQQTPGQGLQFLFEYFSETQRNKGNFPGRFSGRQFSNSRSEMNVSTLELGDSALYLCASSPLEGGSSYEQYFGPGTRLTVT.

The chain has TRBV29-1 and TRBJ2-7; 8 nucleotides agree with TRBD1. CDR1 and CDR2 (germline): SQVTM, ANQGSEA. This CDR3 has 14 residues. With 8 bases clipped from V and 2 bases from J, the junction kept 11 bases outside the gene matches. The CDR3 spells CSISGTGETYEQYF. The CDR3 bases are TGCAGCATATCCGGGACAGGCGAAACCTACGAGCAGTACTTC.

The chain carries TRBV4-1 and TRBJ2-1, with D perhaps matching TRBD1 (6 bases). Deletions cut 4 bases from V and 5 bases from J, with 12 bases between. Germline V gives CDR1 MGHRA, CDR2 YSYEKL. The CDR3 consists of 14 residues. CDR3 bases: TGCGCCAGCAGCCGCCAACAGGGAGACAATGAGCAGTTCTTC. This codes for CASSRQQGDNEQFF.

The chain has TRBV7-2 and TRBJ2-3; 14 bases agree with TRBD2. With 4 bases clipped from V and 5 bases from J, the junction kept 11 bases outside the gene matches. The germline CDR1 and CDR2 sequences are SGHTA and FQGNSA. This CDR3 has 18 amino acids. CDR3 DNA sequence: TGTGCCAGCAGCTGGGGGACTAGCGGGGGACTTCGTGGAGATACGCAGTATTTT. Residues: CASSWGTSGGLRGDTQYF.

The chain recombines TRBV11-2 with TRBJ1-4, with TRBD1 matching 9 bases. The germline gives CDR1 SGHAT, CDR2 FQNNGV. The junction had 2 bases not matched to a gene; V was cut back by 0 bases and J by 6 bases. The CDR3 is 15 residues long. CDR3 amino acids: CASSLETGGYEKLFF. The CDR3 DNA sequence: TGTGCCAGCAGCTTAGAAACAGGGGGCTATGAAAAACTGTTTTTT.

The chain couples TRBV19 to TRBJ2-2, with TRBD1 matching 11 bases. This CDR3 is built from 16 residues. Germline CDR1 reads LNHDA; CDR2 reads SQIVND (reference sequence). J lost 5 bases, V lost 6 bases, and 8 bases had no gene match. CDR3 loop: CASSLGQGAGTGELFF. DNA of the CDR3: TGTGCCAGTAGCCTCGGACAGGGGGCAGGTACCGGGGAGCTGTTTTTT.

J is TRBJ1-1 and V is TRBV29-1; 7 nucleotides line up with TRBD1. The ends lost 6 bases at V and 6 bases at J; junction bases unmatched: 13. Per the germline V gene, CDR1 is SQVTM and CDR2 is ANQGSEA. The CDR3 extends over 14 amino acids. CDR3 loop: CSVTIPGQRAEAFF. CDR3 nucleotides: TGCAGCGTCACCATCCCGGGACAGCGCGCTGAAGCTTTCTTT. Full variable domain (rest looked up from reference TRBV29-1 and TRBJ1-1): SAVISQKPSRDICQRGTSLTIQCQVDSQVTMMFWYRQQPGQSLTLIATANQGSEATYESGFVIDKFPISRPNLTFSTLTVSNMSPEDSSIYLCSVTIPGQRAEAFFGQGTRLTVV.

The V call is TRBV4-2, the J call TRBJ2-1, with TRBD2 matching 11 bases. Germline-derived CDR1 and CDR2 are LGHNA and YNFKEQ. V lost 4 bases, J lost 5 bases, and 13 bases stayed unmatched. This CDR3 comprises 18 residues. The CDR3 DNA reads as TGTGCCAGCAGCCTAGGGTCCTTAGCGGGGGGGCCCCACAATGAGCAGTTCTTC. Protein product: CASSLGSLAGGPHNEQFF.

This clone was observed a single time. The rearrangement joins TRBV10-3 to TRBJ2-7; 10 bases are shared with TRBD1. CDR3 length: 17 residues. In germline, CDR1 is ENHRY, CDR2 SYGVKD. V trimming: 4 bases; J trimming: 6 bases; junction bases outside the gene matches: 15. The CDR3 loop reads CAISGQGASVDLGEQYF. The CDR3, as DNA: TGTGCCATCAGTGGACAGGGGGCTAGCGTCGATTTGGGCGAGCAGTACTTC.

The V call is TRBV14, the J call TRBJ2-7, with D perhaps TRBD1 (5 bases). The CDR3 covers 15 residues. Germline CDR1 is SGHDN and CDR2 is FVKESK. The V gene lost 4 bases and the J gene lost 7 bases, with 20 bases spanning the gap. The CDR3 region has the DNA TGTGCCAGCAGCCCCCTGTGGCAGGGAATGTGGGAGCAGTACTTC. It encodes CASSPLWQGMWEQYF.